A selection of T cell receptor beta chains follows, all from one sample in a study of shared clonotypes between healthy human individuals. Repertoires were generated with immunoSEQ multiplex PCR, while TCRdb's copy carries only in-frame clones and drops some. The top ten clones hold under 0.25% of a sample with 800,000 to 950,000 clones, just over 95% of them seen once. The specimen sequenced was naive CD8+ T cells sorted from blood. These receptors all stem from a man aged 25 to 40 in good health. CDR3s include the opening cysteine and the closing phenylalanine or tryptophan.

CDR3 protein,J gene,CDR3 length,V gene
CASSLVGGTDTQYF,TRBJ2-3,14,TRBV7-2
CASSLPDRSSYNEQFF,TRBJ2-1,16,TRBV13
CASSQEVTTPYYEQYF,TRBJ2-7,16,TRBV4-3
CASSRPGVNYGYTF,TRBJ1-2,14,TRBV7-8
CASSQGLQSFF,TRBJ2-1,11,TRBV14
CASSEAGRRRESNEQFF,TRBJ2-1,17,TRBV6-1
CASSAGVAGNEQFF,TRBJ2-1,14,TRBV7-8
CASSYSMSDTEAFF,TRBJ1-1,14,TRBV6-5
CASSLRTNYEQYF,TRBJ2-7,13,TRBV4-1
CASSLGRDRGRSHEQFF,TRBJ2-1,17,TRBV7-9
CASSSPRGGALATQYF,TRBJ2-3,16,TRBV2
CASSLDRSWEQYF,TRBJ2-7,13,TRBV5-1
CASSVEGTGETQYF,TRBJ2-5,14,TRBV9